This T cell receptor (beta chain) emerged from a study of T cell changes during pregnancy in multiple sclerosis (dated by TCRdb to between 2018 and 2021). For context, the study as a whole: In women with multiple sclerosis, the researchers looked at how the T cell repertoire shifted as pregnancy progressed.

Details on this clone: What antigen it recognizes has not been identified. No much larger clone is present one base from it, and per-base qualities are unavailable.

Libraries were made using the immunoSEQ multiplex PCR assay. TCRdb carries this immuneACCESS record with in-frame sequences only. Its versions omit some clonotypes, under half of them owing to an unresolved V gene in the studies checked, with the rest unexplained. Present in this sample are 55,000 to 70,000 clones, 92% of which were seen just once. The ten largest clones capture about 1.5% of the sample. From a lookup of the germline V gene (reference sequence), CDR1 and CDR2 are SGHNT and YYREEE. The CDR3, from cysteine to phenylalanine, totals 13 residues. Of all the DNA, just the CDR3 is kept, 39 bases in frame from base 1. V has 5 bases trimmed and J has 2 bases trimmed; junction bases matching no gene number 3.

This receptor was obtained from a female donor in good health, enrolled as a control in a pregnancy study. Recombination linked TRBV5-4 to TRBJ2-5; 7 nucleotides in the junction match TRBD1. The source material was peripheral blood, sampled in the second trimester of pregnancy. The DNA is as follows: TGTGCCAGCAGATCGGGACAGCAAGAGACCCAGTACTTC. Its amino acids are CASRSGQQETQYF.